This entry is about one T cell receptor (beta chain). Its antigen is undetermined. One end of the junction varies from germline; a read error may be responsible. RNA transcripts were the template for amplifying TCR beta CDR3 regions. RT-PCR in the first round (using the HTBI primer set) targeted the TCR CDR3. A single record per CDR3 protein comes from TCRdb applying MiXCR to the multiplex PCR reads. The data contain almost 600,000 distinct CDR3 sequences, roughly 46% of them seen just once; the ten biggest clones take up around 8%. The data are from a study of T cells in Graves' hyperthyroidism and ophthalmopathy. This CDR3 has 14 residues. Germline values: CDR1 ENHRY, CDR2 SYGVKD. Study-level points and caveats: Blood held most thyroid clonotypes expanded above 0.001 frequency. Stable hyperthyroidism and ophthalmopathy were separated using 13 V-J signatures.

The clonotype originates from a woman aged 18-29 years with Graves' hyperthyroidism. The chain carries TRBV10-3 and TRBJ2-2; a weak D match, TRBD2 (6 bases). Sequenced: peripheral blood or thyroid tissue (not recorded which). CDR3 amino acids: CAISDGGNAGELFF. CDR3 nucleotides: TGTGCCATCAGTGACGGAGGGAACGCCGGGGAGCTGTTTTTT.